The 17 T cell receptor beta chains presented below share a single source sample, sequenced in a study of OX40 agonist ivuxolimab in advanced cancers. Clones were sequenced by immunoSEQ multiplex PCR, and TCRdb holds only the in-frame ones, with some missing. This table holds some 97,000 clones, around nine tenths found once. The sequenced sample was CD4+ or CD8+ T cells sorted from blood, obtained in a trial of the OX40 agonist ivuxolimab. The receptor source for this set is an adult with an advanced solid tumor such as melanoma, head and neck, liver or kidney cancer.

Here the CDR3 reads CASSVSVMTDYGYTF. The CDR3 DNA is TGTGCCAGCAGCGTGTCAGTGATGACGGACTATGGCTACACCTTC. The V gene is TRBV9, the J gene TRBJ1-2, with unresolved D. CDR3 length: 15 amino acids. Per germline, CDR1 SGDLS and CDR2 YYNGEE. V lost 2 bases, J lost 3 bases, and 14 bases lay in between.

This sequence joins TRBV10-3 and TRBJ2-1; D is undetermined. The germline V gene encodes CDR1 ENHRY and CDR2 SYGVKD. The CDR3 spans 15 residues. V gave up 3 bases and J gave up 5 bases, with 14 bases separating them. This CDR3 is CAISDGVVQNNEQFF. CDR3 coding DNA: TGTGCCATCAGTGACGGCGTCGTCCAGAACAATGAGCAGTTCTTC.

This chain uses TRBV15 with TRBJ2-7, with 8 nucleotides matching TRBD2. Unmatched junction bases numbered 2, after V lost 4 bases and J lost 0 bases. There are 14 residues in the CDR3. In germline, CDR1 is LNHNV, CDR2 YYDKDF (reference sequence). The CDR3 DNA reads as TGTGCCACCAGCAAGAGCGGGGGCTCCTACGAGCAGTACTTC. Translated: CATSKSGGSYEQYF.

The chain links TRBV18 to TRBJ2-5; D not certain. The length of the CDR3 is 15 residues. CDR1 and CDR2 from the germline V gene are KGHSH and LQKENI. The V and J ends lost 6 bases and 5 bases respectively, with 19 bases between them. CDR3 amino acids: CASSADSHGVETQYF. The CDR3 DNA sequence: TGTGCCAGCTCGGCCGATTCTCATGGGGTGGAGACCCAGTACTTC.

This chain joins TRBV6-1 and TRBJ2-1, with D possibly matching TRBD1 (6 bases). CDR1 is MNHNS and CDR2 is SASEGT in the germline V gene. CDR3 length: 13 amino acids. Trimming cost V 8 bases and J 4 bases, with 12 bases left between them. CDR3 bases: TGTGCCAGCGAAAGGACAGTTTACAATGAGCAGTTCTTC. Protein product: CASERTVYNEQFF.

J is TRBJ1-4 and V is TRBV30; 7 bases fit TRBD1. V lost 3 bases and J lost 7; bases outside the gene matches: 2. Germline CDR1 reads GTSNPN; CDR2 reads SVGIG (reference sequence). The CDR3 has 12 residues. The CDR3 DNA reads as TGTGCCTGGAGAGGGGGCGTTGAAAAACTGTTTTTT. Its protein product is CAWRGGVEKLFF.

The chain links TRBV29-1 to TRBJ2-1; 11 nucleotides match TRBD2. Germline V gene lookup returns CDR1 SQVTM and CDR2 ANQGSEA. V lost 6 bases to trimming and J lost 8 bases; unmatched junction nucleotides: 9. The CDR3 consists of 14 residues. The DNA of the CDR3 is TGCAGCGTGTTAGCGGGAGGGCCCATTGATGAGCAGTTCTTC. As protein: CSVLAGGPIDEQFF.

The rearrangement links TRBV7-2 to TRBJ1-5; 7 bases map to TRBD1. Trimming removed 3 bases from V and 7 bases from J; junction bases left unmatched: 3. The CDR3 covers 13 residues. The germline V gene has CDR1 SGHTA and CDR2 FQGNSA. Here the CDR3 reads CASSLTGFQPQHF. CDR3 nucleotides: TGTGCCAGCAGCTTGACAGGGTTCCAGCCCCAGCATTTT.

The chain is built from TRBV6-5 and TRBJ2-2; D perhaps matches TRBD2 (5 bases). V was trimmed by 5 bases and J by 5 bases, leaving 12 bases between them. Per the germline V gene, CDR1 is MNHEY and CDR2 is SVGAGI. This CDR3 has 14 amino acids. The CDR3: CASSPRDGTGELFF. The CDR3 nucleotides read TGTGCCAGCAGTCCACGGGATGGGACCGGGGAGCTGTTTTTT.

This chain uses TRBV10-2 with TRBJ2-3, with D perhaps being TRBD1 or TRBD2 (5 bases each). V lost 1 base and J 3 bases, leaving 14 bases between the germline ends. This CDR3 contains 16 residues. CDR1 is WSHSY and CDR2 is SAAADI in the germline V gene. The CDR3 sequence: CASSEFRGSGTDTQYF. The CDR3, as DNA: TGCGCCAGCAGTGAGTTCCGGGGCTCGGGGACAGATACGCAGTATTTT.

The chain carries TRBV5-1 and TRBJ2-1; D is unresolved. V dropped 0 bases and J dropped 0 bases, with 13 bases sitting between them. The CDR3 spans 17 residues. Germline V lookup: CDR1 SGHRS, CDR2 YFSETQ. The CDR3, as DNA: TGCGCCAGCAGCTTGGAGATGGTCAGAAGCTCCTACAATGAGCAGTTCTTC. Translating gives CASSLEMVRSSYNEQFF. The full variable domain, rest sourced from reference TRBV5-1 and TRBJ2-1, is KAGVTQTPRYLIKTRGQQVTLSCSPISGHRSVSWYQQTPGQGLQFLFEYFSETQRNKGNFPGRFSGRQFSNSRSEMNVSTLELGDSALYLCASSLEMVRSSYNEQFFGPGTRLTVL.

The gene calls are TRBV7-8 and TRBJ2-7; 9 nucleotides match TRBD2. Germline V gene data show CDR1 as SGHVS and CDR2 as FQNEAQ. This CDR3 comprises 15 residues. Trimming removed 1 base from V and 2 bases from J; junction bases left unmatched: 3. The CDR3 DNA reads TGTGCCAGCAGCTTAGGGGCGGGAGGGCCCTACGAGCAGTACTTC. Its translation: CASSLGAGGPYEQYF.

This clone was recorded only once. Written as DNA, the CDR3 is TGTGCCAGCATCCGGGACACTCAAGAGACCCAGTACTTC. Translated, it gives CASIRDTQETQYF. The genes are TRBV11-2 and TRBJ2-5; tentatively, D is TRBD1 (6 bases). Germline V CDR1 and CDR2: SGHAT, FQNNGV. The CDR3 runs 13 residues. Between the trimmed V and J ends, which lost 7 bases and 2 bases, there was a span of 11 bases.

J is TRBJ1-1 and V is TRBV14, with 8 bases that match TRBD1. This CDR3 region has 20 residues. Germline V CDR1 and CDR2: SGHDN, FVKESK. Germline trimming cut 4 bases from V and 0 bases from J; bases unmatched to any gene: 19. The chain's CDR3 is CASSPKAGTGRNYLNTEAFF. The CDR3 DNA reads TGTGCCAGCAGCCCTAAAGCCGGGACAGGCCGAAATTACTTGAACACTGAAGCTTTCTTT. The full variable domain, in which reference TRBV14 and TRBJ1-1 provide the parts outside the CDR3, is EAGVTQFPSHSVIEKGQTVTLRCDPISGHDNLYWYRRVMGKEIKFLLHFVKESKQDESGMPNNRFLAERTGGTYSTLKVQPAELEDSGVYFCASSPKAGTGRNYLNTEAFFGQGTRLTVV.

The chain carries TRBV6-5 and TRBJ2-7, with a tentative D call TRBD1 (5 bases). The germline V gene has CDR1 MNHEY and CDR2 SVGAGI. The CDR3 has 13 residues. V was clipped by 6 bases and J by 0 bases, with 9 bases between them. CDR3 residues: CASRKDSSYEQYF. DNA of the CDR3: TGTGCCAGCAGAAAAGACAGCTCCTACGAGCAGTACTTC.

In its sample, this clone was seen once. This rearrangement joins TRBV30 to TRBJ1-3; D remains unclear. This CDR3 spans 13 amino acids. Germline lookup yields CDR1 GTSNPN and CDR2 SVGIG (reference sequence). The V end lost 8 bases, the J end lost 4 bases, and 15 bases lay between the germline ends. DNA for the CDR3: TGTGCCCTACAGCTCCTCGGAGGAAACACCATATATTTT. Translated: CALQLLGGNTIYF.

V usage is TRBV2 and J usage is TRBJ2-1; the match to TRBD2 covers 10 bases. The CDR3 contains 13 residues. Germline V CDR1 and CDR2: SNHLY, FYNNEI. J gave up 6 bases and V 7 bases, and 3 bases lay outside the gene matches. CDR3 bases: TGTGCCAGCATAGCGGGAGGACCCAATGAGCAGTTCTTC. Protein sequence: CASIAGGPNEQFF.